This T cell receptor (beta chain) was identified during a study of early T cells in non-severe SARS-CoV-2 infection (dated by TCRdb to the early 2020s). Context from the whole study: TCR sequencing used bulk RNA from unsorted whole blood, so alpha and beta chains could not be paired. Summary of the overall study and its limitations: VDJdb matching was skewed toward anti-spike CD8 responses and likely underestimated virus-specific expansions, missing private and CD4 specificities.

This clonotype was observed a few times. Its antigen target is currently unknown. Nothing much larger sits one base from this clone, and base qualities are not available. This was a case-control study nested in a cohort of healthcare workers in London, UK, who had nasopharyngeal swab PCR tests and blood samples taken every week. Healthcare workers were enrolled in the week of the UK lockdown, from 23 to 31 March 2020, and were followed every week for up to roughly 15 weeks. The library was obtained by 5' RACE. The data were produced on a NextSeq 500. The TCR library protocol attached unique molecular identifiers to individual cDNA molecules to correct for sequencing error and PCR bias. TCR alpha and beta chains were both sequenced, and the abundances of alpha and beta sequences in each sample were closely correlated with each other. In the source study's methods: Decombinator V4 was used to annotate the V gene, J gene and CDR3 of the TCR sequences. TCRs were defined as expanded if a significant change between any two time points was detected under a Poisson model with p below 0.0001. TCR abundances were normalised to the total number of TCRs sequenced per sample and expressed as counts per million. MAIT TCRs were defined by TRAV1-2 paired with TRAJ12, TRAJ20 or TRAJ33, and iNKT TCRs by TRAV10 paired with TRAJ18. A search of VDJdb, accessed on 1 November 2021, was run for TCRs annotated to CMV, EBV and SARS-CoV-2, with TCRs annotated for multiple antigens excluded. TCRdb reran the public reads through fastp at Q25 and MiXCR, keeping productive beta chains. Rows with one shared CDR3 protein collapse into an entry with the most common genes and DNA. These V and J calls originate from TCRdb's pipeline instead of the authors' own analysis. The sample table lists tens of thousands of distinct CDR3 sequences, 12% of them with a count of one. The biggest ten clones account for almost 6.5% of the sample.

V is cut back by 5 bases and J by 3 bases, with 7 bases in the junction unmatched. The germline V gene (reference sequence) gives CDR1 as SGHAT and CDR2 as FQDESV. The CDR3 measures 14 amino acids from cysteine to phenylalanine. Only the CDR3 region is kept as DNA, spanning 42 bases read in frame from base 1. Sequencing used whole blood. This clonotype was sampled from an adult who was a healthcare worker with PCR-confirmed SARS-CoV-2 infection or an uninfected control (not recorded which). In this chain, TRBV11-1 is recombined with TRBJ2-7; TRBD1 matches 7 bases in the middle. The DNA sequence is TGTGCCAGCAGCCCTCGACAGGGTATCTACGAGCAGTACTTC. This is translated as CASSPRQGIYEQYF. The CDR3, completed at both ends by the reference TRBV11-1 and TRBJ2-7 genes, gives the full variable domain EAEVAQSPRYKITEKSQAVAFWCDPISGHATLYWYRQILGQGPELLVQFQDESVVDDSQLPKDRFSAERLKGVDSTLKIQPAELGDSAMYLCASSPRQGIYEQYFGPGTRLTVT.